This T cell receptor (beta chain) was recovered during a study of control samples from healthy donors and cancer patients. Using immunoSEQ multiplex PCR, the repertoire was profiled, and TCRdb retains in-frame clones only, with some absent. The data hold 90,000 to 150,000 clones, with 80% to 90% observed a single time. The material sequenced was blood. This sequence was found in a man in his fifties in good health.

The CDR3 spells CASSLALGGEGYTF. The CDR3 DNA reads TGCGCCAGCAGCTTGGCCCTAGGGGGGGAGGGCTACACCTTC. The V call is TRBV5-1, the J call TRBJ1-2, with a weak D call TRBD1 (6 bases). V shed 0 bases and J shed 8 bases, with 14 bases lying between them. Germline-derived CDR1 and CDR2 are SGHRS and YFSETQ. The CDR3 is made up of 14 amino acids.